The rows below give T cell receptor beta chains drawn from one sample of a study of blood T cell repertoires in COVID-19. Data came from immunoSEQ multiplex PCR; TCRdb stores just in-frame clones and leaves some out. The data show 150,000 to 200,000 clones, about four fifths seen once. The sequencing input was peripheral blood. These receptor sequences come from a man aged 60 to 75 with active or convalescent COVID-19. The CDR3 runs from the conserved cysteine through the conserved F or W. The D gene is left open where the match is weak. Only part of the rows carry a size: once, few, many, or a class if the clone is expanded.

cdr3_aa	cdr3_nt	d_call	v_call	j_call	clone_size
CASSLGQETQYF	TGTGCCAGCAGCTTAGGGCAGGAGACCCAGTACTTC	-	TRBV7-2	TRBJ2-5	-
CASSLRDRDLGNTIYF	TGTGCCAGCAGCCTTAGGGACAGAGACCTTGGAAACACCATATATTTT	TRBD1	TRBV7-9	TRBJ1-3	-
CASSLAGVGTDTQYF	TGTGCCAGCAGCTTAGCAGGGGTGGGCACAGATACGCAGTATTTT	-	TRBV11-2	TRBJ2-3	-
CATSDLPGAEGDFYNEQFF	TGTGCCACCAGTGATTTACCTGGCGCAGAGGGGGATTTTTACAATGAGCAGTTCTTC	-	TRBV24-1	TRBJ2-1	once
CASSRQGVAEAFF	TGTGCCAGCAGTCGACAGGGGGTGGCTGAAGCTTTCTTT	TRBD1	TRBV6-5	TRBJ1-1	-
CASRAAGAAYGYTF	TGTGCCAGCCGTGCGGCAGGGGCTGCCTATGGCTACACCTTC	-	TRBV27	TRBJ1-2	-
CASSLASPVESGNTIYF	TGTGCCAGCAGCTTAGCGAGTCCGGTTGAGTCTGGAAACACCATATATTTT	-	TRBV7-2	TRBJ1-3	-
CASSLGGQYGYTF	TGTGCCAGCAGCTTGGGTGGACAGTATGGCTACACCTTC	-	TRBV7-2	TRBJ1-2	-
CASSLGFGSTDTQYF	TGTGCCAGCAGCTTGGGATTCGGGAGTACAGATACGCAGTATTTT	-	TRBV5-4	TRBJ2-3	-
CASSSRIGGGYNEQFF	TGTGCCAGCAGCTCAAGAATCGGGGGAGGGTACAATGAGCAGTTCTTC	TRBD2	TRBV7-3	TRBJ2-1	once
CSTLQGTGVGGYTF	TGCAGCACTCTGCAGGGGACAGGGGTTGGTGGCTACACCTTC	TRBD1	TRBV29-1	TRBJ1-2	few
CASSPTGLAGLSSYNEQFF	TGTGCCAGCAGTCCCACGGGACTAGCGGGATTAAGCTCCTACAATGAGCAGTTCTTC	TRBD2	TRBV6-6	TRBJ2-1	-
CASSATGRGVYGYTF	TGTGCCAGCAGCGCCACGGGCAGGGGGGTCTATGGCTACACCTTC	TRBD1	TRBV9	TRBJ1-2	few
CASSLPTGAQPQHF	TGTGCCAGCAGTTTACCCACAGGGGCCCAGCCCCAGCATTTT	TRBD1	TRBV28	TRBJ1-5	-
CSVSPNAGNEQYF	TGCAGCGTTTCCCCGAATGCAGGGAACGAGCAGTACTTC	-	TRBV29-1	TRBJ2-7	-
CASSQGATGTEKLFF	TGTGCCAGCAGCCAAGGGGCTACAGGGACGGAAAAACTGTTTTTT	-	TRBV3-1/TRBV3-2	TRBJ1-4	few
CASSFISLLQGSGNTIYF	TGTGCCAGCAGCTTTATTAGCCTCTTACAGGGCTCTGGAAACACCATATATTTT	-	TRBV7-9	TRBJ1-3	-
CASSSRGQVEHSGNTIYF	TGTGCCAGCAGCTCTAGGGGGCAGGTTGAGCACTCTGGAAACACCATATATTTT	TRBD1	TRBV7-9	TRBJ1-3	once
CASSLRDSEQYF	TGTGCCAGCTCACTTAGGGACAGCGAGCAGTACTTC	TRBD1	TRBV18	TRBJ2-7	-
CASSFRTYNEQFF	TGTGCCAGCAGTTTTCGGACTTACAATGAGCAGTTCTTC	-	TRBV27	TRBJ2-1	-
CASSQTGGLGANVLTF	TGTGCCAGCAGCCAAACAGGGGGGTTAGGGGCCAACGTCCTGACTTTC	TRBD1	TRBV4-2	TRBJ2-6	-
CASSVGTSGVLGETQYF	TGTGCCAGCAGCGTAGGGACTAGCGGGGTCCTGGGGGAGACCCAGTACTTC	TRBD2	TRBV7-3	TRBJ2-5	-
CASSQGGGTNQPQHF	TGTGCCAGCAGCCAAGGGGGCGGAACTAATCAGCCCCAGCATTTT	-	TRBV3-1/TRBV3-2	TRBJ1-5	-
CASSGTGGHEKLFF	TGTGCCAGCAGCGGGACAGGGGGCCACGAAAAACTGTTTTTT	TRBD1	TRBV5-5	TRBJ1-4	-
CASSRQGTIGYTF	TGTGCCAGCAGCCGACAGGGTACGATTGGCTACACCTTC	TRBD1	TRBV3-1/TRBV3-2	TRBJ1-2	-
CASSSSGQGFGYTF	TGTGCCAGCAGTTCCTCGGGACAGGGCTTTGGCTACACCTTC	TRBD1	TRBV28	TRBJ1-2	once
CAIANLASTGELFF	TGTGCCATCGCCAACCTAGCAAGCACCGGGGAGCTGTTTTTT	-	TRBV2	TRBJ2-2	many
CASSSGTGHSEQFF	TGCGCCAGCAGCTCCGGGACAGGTCATAGTGAGCAGTTCTTC	TRBD1	TRBV5-1	TRBJ2-1	-
CASSVEGSGNTIYF	TGTGCCAGCAGTGTGGAGGGTTCTGGAAACACCATATATTTT	-	TRBV2	TRBJ1-3	-
CASSPRVLGNQPQHF	TGTGCCAGCAGTCCCAGGGTTTTGGGCAATCAGCCCCAGCATTTT	-	TRBV7-2	TRBJ1-5	-
CASSLAPGLNTDTQYF	TGTGCCAGCAGCTTGGCTCCGGGACTAAACACAGATACGCAGTATTTT	TRBD2	TRBV5-4	TRBJ2-3	-
CAPRPRGGDSGRYIYEQYF	TGCGCCCCCCGCCCCCGGGGGGGGGATAGCGGGAGATATATCTACGAGCAGTACTTC	TRBD2	TRBV5-1	TRBJ2-7	-
CASSLARAGSTEAFF	TGTGCCAGCAGCTTAGCCCGGGCCGGGAGCACTGAAGCTTTCTTT	-	TRBV11-2	TRBJ1-1	-
CASSGTGPLYEQYF	TGTGCCAGCAGTGGGACAGGGCCTCTCTACGAGCAGTACTTC	TRBD1	TRBV6-6	TRBJ2-7	-
CASGTISYEQYF	TGTGCCAGCGGTACTATATCCTACGAGCAGTACTTC	-	TRBV6-5	TRBJ2-7	-
CASSSGLGNTEAFF	TGTGCCAGCAGTTCCGGGTTGGGGAACACTGAAGCTTTCTTT	-	TRBV6-5	TRBJ1-1	once
CASTPDRDTEAFF	TGTGCCAGCACCCCGGACAGGGACACTGAAGCTTTCTTT	TRBD1	TRBV2	TRBJ1-1	-
CASSLGGQLNTEAFF	TGTGCCAGCAGCTTAGGGGGACAGTTGAACACTGAAGCTTTCTTT	TRBD1	TRBV7-8	TRBJ1-1	-
CASSSTPGLYGYTF	TGTGCCAGCAGTTCCACGCCCGGACTCTATGGCTACACCTTC	-	TRBV28	TRBJ1-2	-
CATSDPTSGRHNEQFF	TGTGCCACCAGTGACCCCACTAGCGGGAGACATAATGAGCAGTTCTTC	TRBD2	TRBV24-1	TRBJ2-1	-